Each of the 4 T cell receptor beta chains below was sequenced from the same sample in a study of T cells after yellow fever vaccination. TCRdb called the 5' RACE reads again in MiXCR, with one record for every CDR3 protein. Found here are 250,000 or so distinct CDR3 sequences, more than 3.5% of them singletons; the top ten hold around 20%. The source was PBMCs, collected 15 days after the yellow fever booster vaccination. These receptors were collected from a young man who received the YFV17D yellow fever vaccine.

The chain couples TRBV7-9 to TRBJ1-3, with no clear D. The CDR3 covers 16 residues. Trimming removed 5 bases at V and 4 bases at J, with 18 bases between. CDR1 is SEHNR and CDR2 is FQNEAQ in the germline V gene (reference sequence). CDR3 bases: TGTGCCAGCAGCACTTACCATCGGTTCGAGGGAAACACCATATATTTT. Translating gives CASSTYHRFEGNTIYF.

Turning to this clonotype: This may be a read error, as it is one base from a much larger clone. The chain couples TRBV12-3 or TRBV12-4 to TRBJ2-5; maybe TRBD2 (5 bases). The CDR3 consists of 15 residues. V lost 8 bases to trimming and J lost 1 base, with 17 bases between them. DNA of the CDR3: TGTGCCAGCGGTTATTCCGGACTGACCCAAGAGACCCAGTACTTC. Encoded protein: CASGYSGLTQETQYF.

This clonotype appeared many times. V usage is TRBV24-1 and J usage is TRBJ2-3; 9 bases fit TRBD1. This CDR3 is built from 16 residues. Germline V lookup: CDR1 KGHDR, CDR2 SFDVKD. V was pared by 4 bases and J by 5 bases, with 9 bases of the junction left unmatched. CDR3 amino acids: CATSETGTGRGDTQYF. CDR3 nucleotide sequence: TGTGCCACCAGTGAAACCGGGACAGGGCGTGGAGATACGCAGTATTTT.

In its sample, this clonotype was seen many times. CDR3 in amino acids: CASSLGLWMETQYF. Here the CDR3 DNA reads TGCGCCAGCAGCTTGGGTTTATGGATGGAGACCCAGTACTTC. The rearrangement joins TRBV5-1 to TRBJ2-5, with D hard to call. CDR1 and CDR2 (germline): SGHRS, YFSETQ. V lost 0 bases and J 5 bases, leaving 11 bases between the germline ends. The length of the CDR3 is 14 residues.